The TCR beta chain under discussion was sequenced for a study of radiation and T cells in renal cell carcinoma. Trimming took off 2 bases at V and 6 bases at J, with 12 bases between the two ends. CDR3 length equals 14 residues. Germline values: CDR1 SGHNT, CDR2 YYREEE (reference sequence). Time point given: baseline pretreatment blood. Treatment: 15 Gy SBRT to primary tumor, nephrectomy 4 weeks later. Clear cell pathology was present in this patient's renal cell carcinoma. Note on this clone: As yet, its antigen is unknown.

Repertoires were generated with immunoSEQ multiplex PCR, while TCRdb's copy carries only in-frame clones and drops some. The profile shows approximately 63,000 clones, more than 60% of them singletons. General study findings and limits: Top tumor clonotypes rose in blood 2 weeks post-radiation, then contracted.

The TCR sequence derives from a man between 60 and 75 years old with renal cell carcinoma. The sequenced sample was blood, obtained from a patient whose treatment included radiotherapy and nephrectomy. The rearrangement links TRBV5-4 to TRBJ2-1, with D possibly being TRBD2 (5 bases). DNA for the CDR3: TGTGCCAGCAGCTTAGACTCTGGGAGCAATGAGCAGTTCTTC. As protein: CASSLDSGSNEQFF.